These 2 T cell receptor beta chains share one sample of origin, sequenced in a study of CD8+CD57+ T cells in acquired aplastic anemia. Sequencing involved patients with CD8+CD57+ cell expansion previously shown by flow cytometry. Both TCR beta VDJ combination and CDR3 sequence profiling were carried out. Genomic DNA was the template for this profiling. TCRdb passed the reads through MiXCR, listing each CDR3 protein once. The sample has some 150,000 distinct CDR3 sequences, about 52% seen once. The material sequenced was sorted CD4+, CD8+, or CD8+CD57+ T cells (not recorded which) from PBMCs. The receptors shown here come from a human donor with aplastic anemia.

The sample holds many counts of this clonotype. The V call is TRBV7-9, the J call TRBJ2-3; D remains unclear. Germline lookup yields CDR1 SEHNR and CDR2 FQNEAQ (reference sequence). The ends were cut back, 1 base at V and 12 bases at J, with 8 bases in the middle. The CDR3 has 11 amino acids. The chain's CDR3 is CASSLDKDQYF. The CDR3 DNA follows: TGTGCCAGCAGCTTAGATAAAGATCAGTATTTT.

This clonotype was counted ten times or more. The CDR3 nucleotides are TGTGCCAGCAGTGATCCGGGACAGCCACTATCCTACGAGCAGTACTTC. This translates into CASSDPGQPLSYEQYF. The chain combines TRBV6-1 with TRBJ2-7; 7 bases align to TRBD1. The length of the CDR3 is 16 residues. Germline V lookup: CDR1 MNHNS, CDR2 SASEGT. J lost 1 base, V lost 3 bases, and 9 bases had no gene match.